The 15 T cell receptor beta chains below come from one sample, sequenced in a study of immune characterization of retroperitoneal liposarcoma. TCRdb passed the PCR reads through MiXCR, listing each CDR3 protein once. The data contain thousands of distinct CDR3 sequences, 35% to 50% of them seen just once; the ten biggest clones take up around 50%. Input material: tumor tissue. The receptors come from a male donor with retroperitoneal liposarcoma.

J is TRBJ2-2 and V is TRBV6-1, with 12 bases fitting TRBD2. This CDR3 has 16 amino acids. With 4 bases clipped from V and 5 bases from J, the junction kept 5 bases outside the gene matches. Germline V gives CDR1 MNHNS, CDR2 SASEGT. This CDR3 reads CASSGLAGEGTGELFF. CDR3 in DNA: TGTGCCAGCAGTGGACTAGCGGGAGAGGGGACCGGGGAGCTGTTTTTT.

This chain connects TRBV19 to TRBJ2-7, with 7 bases that match TRBD1. Per germline, CDR1 LNHDA and CDR2 SQIVND (reference sequence). With V trimmed by 6 bases and J by 0 bases, 5 bases remained unmatched. The CDR3 is 14 residues long. CDR3 coding DNA: TGTGCCAGTAGAAAAACAGGGGTCTCCTACGAGCAGTACTTC. It encodes CASRKTGVSYEQYF.

This clonotype was seen a few times. The chain uses TRBV7-6 and TRBJ2-3; D might be TRBD1 (5 bases). Germline V gene lookup returns CDR1 SGHVS and CDR2 FNYEAQ. V dropped 2 bases and J dropped 4 bases, with 16 bases sitting between them. The CDR3 covers 16 residues. The CDR3 is CASSLISQGRADTQYF. In DNA, the CDR3 is TGTGCCAGCAGCTTAATCAGCCAGGGAAGGGCAGATACGCAGTATTTT. Complete variable domain (other parts from reference TRBV7-6 and TRBJ2-3): GAGVSQSPRYKVTKRGQDVALRCDPISGHVSLYWYRQALGQGPEFLTYFNYEAQQDKSGLPNDRFSAERPEGSISTLTIQRTEQRDSAMYRCASSLISQGRADTQYFGPGTRLTVL.

This clonotype has just a few counts. The CDR3 DNA is TGTGCCAGCAGAACACTCGGGCGGTATGAGCAGTACTTC. Residues: CASRTLGRYEQYF. This chain connects TRBV6-1 to TRBJ2-4, with D unresolved. The V gene's germline CDR1 is MNHNS and CDR2 SASEGT. V dropped 6 bases and J dropped 13 bases, with 19 bases sitting between them. CDR3 size: 13 residues.

The rearrangement joins TRBV7-2 to TRBJ2-1, with D perhaps matching TRBD2 (5 bases). This CDR3 has 11 residues. Trimming took off 5 bases at V and 10 bases at J, with 9 bases between the two ends. Germline V gene sequence: CDR1 SGHTA, CDR2 FQGNSA. CDR3 region: CASSIPGEQFF. For the CDR3, the DNA is TGTGCCAGCAGCATACCGGGGGAGCAGTTCTTC.

CDR3 region: CASSELVNGLAVGTGELFF. The DNA of the CDR3 is TGTGCCAGCAGTGAATTGGTAAACGGACTAGCCGTAGGCACCGGGGAGCTGTTTTTT. The rearrangement links TRBV6-1 to TRBJ2-2; 8 bases fit TRBD2. V shed 2 bases and J 4 bases; nucleotides not matched to a gene: 15. Germline CDR1 and CDR2: MNHNS and SASEGT. The CDR3 length is 19 residues.

The chain has TRBV7-2 and TRBJ2-4, with 8 bases lining up with TRBD1. The better agreement between TRBJ2-5 and the DNA end casts doubt on the J call. This CDR3 has 15 residues. Germline CDR1 is SGHTA and CDR2 is FQGNSA. CDR3 coding DNA: TGTGCCAGCAGCTTGGACAGGGTCTCACGAGAGACCCAGTACTTC. It encodes CASSLDRVSRETQYF.

This clonotype appeared a few times. V and J are TRBV11-2 and TRBJ2-1, with TRBD1 identical over 10 bases. The end of the DNA aligns better with TRBJ2-7, so the J call may be wrong. CDR1 and CDR2 from the germline V gene are SGHAT and FQNNGV. The CDR3 has 15 residues. Here the CDR3 DNA reads TGTGCCAGCAGCTTCGACCGGGACAGGGGTTTTGAGCAGTACTTC. This gives the protein CASSFDRDRGFEQYF.

About this clonotype itself: A much larger clone is a single base away; this may be a read error. V gene TRBV7-2 combines with J gene TRBJ2-1; TRBD2 matches 8 bases. In germline, CDR1 is SGHTA, CDR2 FQGNSA. The CDR3 runs to 13 residues. The CDR3: CASSLAGYNEQLF. In DNA, the CDR3 is TGTGCCAGCAGCCTAGCGGGTTACAATGAGCAGTTATTC.

This clonotype is labeled medium-sized. The gene calls are TRBV6-1 and TRBJ2-2; TRBD2 agrees at 9 bases. CDR3 size: 14 residues. The V segment lost 7 bases and the J segment 2 bases; nucleotides outside the gene matches: 2. Looked up from germline, CDR1 is MNHNS and CDR2 is SASEGT. The DNA of the CDR3 is TGTGCCAGCACTAGCGGGACCAACACCGGGGAGCTGTTTTTT. Translating gives CASTSGTNTGELFF.

The chain recombines TRBV6-5 with TRBJ2-1, with D maybe TRBD2 (5 bases). This CDR3 is 14 amino acids long. Trimming removed 5 bases from V and 0 bases from J, with 8 bases in between. Germline V gene sequence: CDR1 MNHEY, CDR2 SVGAGI. In DNA, the CDR3 is TGTGCCAGCAGTCGGGGTAGCTCCTACAATGAGCAGTTCTTC. Amino acids: CASSRGSSYNEQFF.

As regards this clonotype: A much larger clone differs by one base, so this may be a read error. J is TRBJ2-1 and V is TRBV6-1; D perhaps matches TRBD2 (5 bases). Germline lookup yields CDR1 MNHNS and CDR2 SASEGT. The CDR3 consists of 18 residues. The chain's CDR3 is CASREREWLDSSYNEQLF. The CDR3, as DNA: TGTGCCAGCAGAGAAAGGGAGTGGTTGGATAGCTCCTACAATGAGCAGTTATTC.

The chain joins TRBV6-1 to TRBJ1-1; 10 bases are a match to TRBD1. Germline values: CDR1 MNHNS, CDR2 SASEGT. The V and J ends lost 5 bases and 10 bases, in that order; junction bases with no gene match: 13. The CDR3 loop spans 15 amino acids. The CDR3 is CASSLDRGRGLGAFF. The DNA for the CDR3 is TGTGCCAGCAGTCTCGACAGGGGGCGAGGTTTGGGAGCTTTCTTT.

The rearrangement joins TRBV12-3 or TRBV12-4 to TRBJ2-1; D gene ambiguous. V lost 0 bases, J lost 9 bases, and 6 bases lay in between. The CDR3 runs 12 residues. CDR3 loop: CASSLASGEQFF. The CDR3 DNA is TGTGCCAGCAGTTTAGCTTCGGGTGAGCAGTTCTTC.

This clonotype is categorized as medium-sized (0.01 to 0.1%). The chain couples TRBV6-1 to TRBJ2-1; TRBD1 is a possible D gene (7 bases). The end of the DNA aligns better with TRBJ2-7, so the J call may be wrong. This CDR3 contains 18 residues. Germline V gene lookup returns CDR1 MNHNS and CDR2 SASEGT. CDR3 sequence reads: CASSQSGQALGRRYEQYF. In DNA form, the CDR3 reads TGTGCCAGCAGTCAGTCTGGACAGGCCTTGGGGAGGAGGTACGAGCAGTACTTC.